Below, 9 T cell receptor beta chains from the same sample are listed, as sequenced in a study of T cell changes during pregnancy in multiple sclerosis. Sequencing used immunoSEQ multiplex PCR; TCRdb keeps in-frame clones, though not all of them. The sample has 45,000 to 65,000 clones, 93% seen once. This material consisted of CD8+ T cells from peripheral blood mononuclear cells, taken in the third trimester of pregnancy. The source of these receptors is a female donor with multiple sclerosis, enrolled in a pregnancy study.

This chain links TRBV19 with TRBJ1-2; TRBD1 matches 11 bases. CDR1 and CDR2 from the germline V gene are LNHDA and SQIVND (reference sequence). With 7 bases clipped from V and 4 bases from J, the junction kept 8 bases outside the gene matches. The CDR3 sequence is 15 residues long. The CDR3 reads CASTPGTGGGYGYTF. The DNA of the CDR3 is TGTGCCAGTACTCCTGGGACAGGGGGGGGCTATGGCTACACCTTC.

In the case of this clone: One end of the junction is discordant with germline, which a read error may explain. The chain has TRBV2 and TRBJ1-1, with D perhaps TRBD1 (6 bases). Looked up from germline, CDR1 is SNHLY and CDR2 is FYNNEI. The CDR3 loop spans 15 amino acids. The CDR3 here is CASSEGTTGNTEAFF. The CDR3 DNA reads as TGTGCCAGCAGCGAAGGGACAACCGGAAACACTGAAGCTTTCTTT.

This clone was detected only a few times. The chain uses TRBV19 and TRBJ1-1; perhaps TRBD1 as D (5 bases). This CDR3 is 13 amino acids long. The germline V gene encodes CDR1 LNHDA and CDR2 SQIVND (reference sequence). Trimming pared 3 bases from V and 6 bases from J, leaving 11 bases between. The CDR3 nucleotides read TGTGCCAGTAGTATGGGAGGGACGGCTGAAGCTTTCTTT. Translated, it gives CASSMGGTAEAFF.

This chain links TRBV11-2 with TRBJ2-7, with D perhaps TRBD1 (7 bases). Trimming pared 5 bases from V and 2 bases from J, leaving 22 bases between. Germline CDR1 is SGHAT and CDR2 is FQNNGV. There are 17 residues in the CDR3. The CDR3 is CASSTEPGGIKAYEQYF. In nucleotides, the CDR3 is TGTGCCAGCAGCACAGAACCAGGGGGGATAAAGGCCTACGAGCAGTACTTC.

This clone was counted between two and nine times. The chain recombines TRBV6-5 with TRBJ1-1, with D tentatively TRBD1 (6 bases). The germline V gene has CDR1 MNHEY and CDR2 SVGAGI. The germline V and J ends were trimmed by 0 bases and 4 bases, with 12 bases remaining between them. This CDR3 contains 15 residues. The CDR3 sequence is CASSYSRGLSTEAFF. In nucleotides, the CDR3 is TGTGCCAGCAGTTACTCGAGGGGGTTGAGCACTGAAGCTTTCTTT.

This chain uses TRBV28 with TRBJ2-1; D is undetermined. V was cut by 3 bases and J by 3 bases, with 9 bases left in between. CDR3 length: 14 residues. Germline values: CDR1 MDHEN, CDR2 SYDVKM. The CDR3 nucleotides read TGTGCCAGCAGTTTTGTGACTGTCTACAATGAGCAGTTCTTC. Amino acid sequence: CASSFVTVYNEQFF.

The rearrangement uses TRBV13 and TRBJ2-5; D perhaps matches TRBD1 (5 bases). Per the germline V gene, CDR1 is PRHDT and CDR2 is FYEKMQ (reference sequence). This CDR3 is built from 15 residues. V lost 5 bases and J 1 base, leaving 14 bases between the germline ends. The CDR3 sequence: CASSPGSQFQETQYF. The CDR3 DNA reads as TGTGCCAGCAGCCCAGGGTCCCAGTTCCAAGAGACCCAGTACTTC.

The gene calls are TRBV4-1 and TRBJ2-3; TRBD2 agrees at 9 bases. J was trimmed by 4 bases and V by 0 bases; bases with no gene match: 11. Germline V gene lookup returns CDR1 MGHRA and CDR2 YSYEKL. This CDR3 is built from 18 residues. The CDR3 is CASSQDRGAGGPPDTQYF. The CDR3 DNA is TGCGCCAGCAGCCAAGATAGGGGGGCGGGAGGGCCTCCAGATACGCAGTATTTT.

The rearrangement uses TRBV30 and TRBJ2-3; D not resolved. Per the germline V gene, CDR1 is GTSNPN and CDR2 is SVGIG (reference sequence). The CDR3 totals 12 residues. V shed 6 bases and J shed 5 bases, with 12 bases lying between them. CDR3 loop: CACIPLGDTQYF. In DNA, the CDR3 is TGTGCCTGCATACCGCTAGGAGATACGCAGTATTTT.